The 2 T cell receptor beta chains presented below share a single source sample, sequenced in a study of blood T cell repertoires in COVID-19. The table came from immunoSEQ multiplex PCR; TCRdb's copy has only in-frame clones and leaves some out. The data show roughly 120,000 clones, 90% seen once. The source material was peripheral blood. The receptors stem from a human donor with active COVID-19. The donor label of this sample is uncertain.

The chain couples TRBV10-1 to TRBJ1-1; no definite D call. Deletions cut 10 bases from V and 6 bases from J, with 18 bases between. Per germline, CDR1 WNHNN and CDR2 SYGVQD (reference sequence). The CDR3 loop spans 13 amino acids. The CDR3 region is CATQNNYGAEAFF. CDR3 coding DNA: TGCGCCACACAAAATAACTACGGGGCTGAAGCTTTCTTT.

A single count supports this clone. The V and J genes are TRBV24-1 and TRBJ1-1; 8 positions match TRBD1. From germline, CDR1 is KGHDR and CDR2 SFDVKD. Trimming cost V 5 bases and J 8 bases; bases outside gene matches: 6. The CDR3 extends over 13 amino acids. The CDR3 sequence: CATSVRQGKEAFF. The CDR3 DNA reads TGTGCCACCAGTGTTAGACAGGGGAAAGAAGCTTTCTTT.